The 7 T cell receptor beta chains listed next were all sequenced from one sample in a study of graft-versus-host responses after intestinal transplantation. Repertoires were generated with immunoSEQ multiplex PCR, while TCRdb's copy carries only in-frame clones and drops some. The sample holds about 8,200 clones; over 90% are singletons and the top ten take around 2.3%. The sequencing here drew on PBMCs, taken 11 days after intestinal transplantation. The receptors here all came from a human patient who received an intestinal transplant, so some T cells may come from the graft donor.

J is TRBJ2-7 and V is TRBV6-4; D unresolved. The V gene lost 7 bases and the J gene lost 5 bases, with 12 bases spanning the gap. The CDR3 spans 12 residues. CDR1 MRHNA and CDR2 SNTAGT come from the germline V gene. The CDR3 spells CASTSDFDEQYF. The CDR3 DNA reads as TGTGCCAGCACCTCCGACTTTGACGAGCAGTACTTC.

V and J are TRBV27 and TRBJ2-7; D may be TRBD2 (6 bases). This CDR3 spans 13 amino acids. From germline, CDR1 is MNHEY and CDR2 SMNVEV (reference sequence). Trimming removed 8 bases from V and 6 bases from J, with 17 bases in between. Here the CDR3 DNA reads TGTGCCAGCGGGGCTAGCGTAAGAGTCGAGCAGTACTTC. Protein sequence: CASGASVRVEQYF.

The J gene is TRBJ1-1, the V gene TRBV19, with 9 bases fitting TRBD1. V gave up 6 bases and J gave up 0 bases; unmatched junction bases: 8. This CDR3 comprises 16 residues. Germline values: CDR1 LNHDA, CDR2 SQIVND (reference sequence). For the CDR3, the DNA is TGTGCCAGTAGACCGAGGACAGGGGACCTGAACACTGAAGCTTTCTTT. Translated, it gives CASRPRTGDLNTEAFF.

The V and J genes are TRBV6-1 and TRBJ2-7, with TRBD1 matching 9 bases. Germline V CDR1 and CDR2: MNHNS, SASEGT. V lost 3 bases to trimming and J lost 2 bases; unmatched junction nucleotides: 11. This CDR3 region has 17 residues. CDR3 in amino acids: CASSEGTFRDRAYEQYF. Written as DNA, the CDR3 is TGTGCCAGCAGTGAGGGGACGTTCCGGGACAGGGCCTACGAGCAGTACTTC.

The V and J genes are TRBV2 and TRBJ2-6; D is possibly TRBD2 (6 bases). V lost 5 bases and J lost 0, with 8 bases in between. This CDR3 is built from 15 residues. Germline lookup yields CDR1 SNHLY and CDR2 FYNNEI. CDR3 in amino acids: CASSSTSSGANVLTF. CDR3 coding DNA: TGTGCCAGCAGTTCGACTAGCTCTGGGGCCAACGTCCTGACTTTC.

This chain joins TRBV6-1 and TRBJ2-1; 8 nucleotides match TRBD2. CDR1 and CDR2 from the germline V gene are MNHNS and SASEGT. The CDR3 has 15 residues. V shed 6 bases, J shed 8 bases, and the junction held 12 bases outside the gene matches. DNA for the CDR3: TGTGCCAGCAGCATACCGGGACTAGTGGGCGATGAGCAGTTCTTC. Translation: CASSIPGLVGDEQFF.

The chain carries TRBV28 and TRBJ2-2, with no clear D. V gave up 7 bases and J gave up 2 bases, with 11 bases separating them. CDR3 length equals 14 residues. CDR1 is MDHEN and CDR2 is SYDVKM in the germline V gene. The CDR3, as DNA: TGTGCCAGCACCCCTGAGGTTAACACCGGGGAGCTGTTTTTT. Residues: CASTPEVNTGELFF.